The present TCR beta chain was sequenced within a study of T cells in Graves' hyperthyroidism and ophthalmopathy. Study-wide points: Most expanded thyroid clonotypes above 0.001 also appeared in blood.

Trimming left V 3 bases short and J 7 bases short, with 15 bases between. CDR1 MDHEN and CDR2 SYDVKM come from the germline V gene. The CDR3 totals 15 residues. In regard to this clonotype: Its antigen is as yet unknown.

Researchers took RNA transcripts and amplified the TCR beta CDR3 regions from them. Researchers ran a first-round RT-PCR on the TCR CDR3 using the HTBI primer set. One entry per CDR3 protein, called by TCRdb with MiXCR from the multiplex PCR reads. The table records hundreds of thousands of distinct CDR3 sequences, around 15% of them present only once. Disease lasting under 3 months, a NOSPECS grade of at least 4, and a Clinical Activity Score of at least 3 were features of the ophthalmopathy patients. Uncontrolled infection, other autoimmune disease, pregnancy or lactation disqualified patients from enrolment. The PBMCs were sourced from fresh peripheral blood (more than 8.5 ml).

The rearrangement uses TRBV28 and TRBJ2-2; D unclear. The TCR originated in a woman aged 45-59 years with Graves' ophthalmopathy. The source material was blood. For the CDR3, the DNA is TGTGCCAGCAGTTTTGTGGAAAGAAATGACGGGGAGCTGTTTTTT. This gives the protein CASSFVERNDGELFF.